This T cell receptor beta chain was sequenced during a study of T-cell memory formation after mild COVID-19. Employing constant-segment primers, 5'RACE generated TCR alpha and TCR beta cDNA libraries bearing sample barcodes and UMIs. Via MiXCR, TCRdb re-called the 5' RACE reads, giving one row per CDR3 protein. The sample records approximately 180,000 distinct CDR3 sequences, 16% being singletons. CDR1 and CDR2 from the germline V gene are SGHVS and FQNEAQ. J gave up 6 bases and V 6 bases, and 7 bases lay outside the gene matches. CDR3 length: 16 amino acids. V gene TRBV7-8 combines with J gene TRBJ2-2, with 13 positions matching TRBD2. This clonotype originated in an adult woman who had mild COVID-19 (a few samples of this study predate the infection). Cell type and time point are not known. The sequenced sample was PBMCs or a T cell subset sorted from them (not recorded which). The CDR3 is CASRGTSGIIAGELFF. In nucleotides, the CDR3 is TGTGCCAGCAGGGGGACTAGCGGGATAATCGCCGGGGAGCTGTTTTTT.